A single sample is the source of the 8 T cell receptor beta chains below, sequenced in a study of molecular identifiers for immune sequencing clone quantification. TCRdb reanalysed the PCR reads using MiXCR and keeps one entry per CDR3 protein. The sample includes about 640,000 distinct CDR3 sequences, 20% of them seen just once. The material sequenced was naive CD8+ T cells from blood, with Jurkat cell RNA spiked in. Subset in this sample: FACS-sorted CD8+CD4-CCR7+CD45RA+ naive T cells. These receptors all come from a human donor in good health. Some libraries in this study had Jurkat cell RNA spiked in.

This clonotype was detected only a few times. Since no conserved phenylalanine or tryptophan closes the CDR3, a read error is the likely cause. The chain combines TRBV7-9 with TRBJ1-1; D gene ambiguous. Trimming removed 4 bases from V and 5 bases from J, with 8 bases in between. The CDR3 consists of 12 residues. The V gene's germline CDR1 is SEHNR and CDR2 FQNEAQ (reference sequence). In DNA, the CDR3 is TGTGCCAGCAGCTACGGAGGTACTGAAGCTTTCCTT. Amino acid sequence: CASSYGGTEAFL.

This clonotype was seen a few times. This CDR3 fails to terminate in the conserved phenylalanine or tryptophan, so it likely reflects a read error. DNA for the CDR3: TGTGCCAGCAGTGTGGTATGGCGGGACCAAGAGACCCAGTACCTC. This codes for CASSVVWRDQETQYL. The gene calls are TRBV2 and TRBJ2-5; TRBD2 might be the D (5 bases). The CDR3 contains 15 residues. Germline V gives CDR1 SNHLY, CDR2 FYNNEI. V shed 4 bases and J shed 0 bases, with 12 bases lying between them.

This clonotype was seen repeatedly, ten times or more. The chain recombines TRBV15 with TRBJ1-5; D remains unclear. CDR1 is LNHNV and CDR2 is YYDKDF in the germline V gene (reference sequence). V was clipped by 1 base and J by 7 bases, with 5 bases between them. This CDR3 spans 12 amino acids. CDR3 amino acids: CATSRGGQPQHF. The DNA for the CDR3 is TGTGCCACCAGCAGAGGCGGGCAGCCCCAGCATTTT.

This clonotype appeared many times. This chain joins TRBV5-6 and TRBJ2-5; TRBD2 is a possible D gene (5 bases). The CDR3 is 14 amino acids. V was pared by 4 bases and J by 5 bases, with 15 bases between. Germline values: CDR1 SGHDT, CDR2 YYEEEE. Here the CDR3 DNA reads TGTGCCAGCAGCCCCGGAATAGCGATCGAGACCCAGTACTTC. It encodes CASSPGIAIETQYF. Full variable domain (outside the CDR3, taken from reference TRBV5-6 and TRBJ2-5): DAGVTQSPTHLIKTRGQQVTLRCSPKSGHDTVSWYQQALGQGPQFIFQYYEEEERQRGNFPDRFSGHQFPNYSSELNVNALLLGDSALYLCASSPGIAIETQYFGPGTRLLVL.

This clonotype was seen at least ten times. V usage is TRBV21-1 and J usage is TRBJ1-5; the listed D gene, TRBD1, was not tested against the DNA. TRBV21-1 is tagged as a pseudogene. There are 16 residues in the CDR3. The CDR3 spells CASSPRAGNSNQPQHF. As DNA, the CDR3 is TGTGCCAGCAGCCCCCGAGCAGGGAATAGCAATCAGCCCCAGCATTTT.

Details on this clonotype: This may be a read error: a much more frequent sequence differs by one nucleotide. In this CDR3 the conserved last residue, phenylalanine or tryptophan, is missing, so a read error is likely. The chain carries TRBV20-1 and TRBJ2-7; D remains ambiguous. V gave up 2 bases and J gave up 1 base, with 9 bases separating them. Germline CDR1 DFQATT, CDR2 SNEGSKA (reference sequence). This CDR3 region has 13 residues. The CDR3 DNA sequence: TGCAGTGCTAGAATTCCGGGTTCCTACGAGCAGTACTCC. Translated: CSARIPGSYEQYS.

In its sample, this clonotype was seen many times. The chain carries TRBV4-3 and TRBJ2-3; D remains ambiguous. V lost 1 base and J 0 bases, leaving 8 bases between the germline ends. The CDR3 has 15 residues. Germline loops: CDR1 LGHNA, CDR2 YSLEER. CDR3: CASSQASISTDTQYF. In nucleotides, the CDR3 is TGCGCCAGCAGCCAAGCGTCTATTAGCACAGATACGCAGTATTTT.

The sample holds many counts of this clonotype. V usage is TRBV9 and J usage is TRBJ2-3; possibly TRBD2 for D (6 bases). Germline assignment: CDR1 SGDLS and CDR2 YYNGEE. CDR3 size: 15 residues. The V and J ends lost 3 bases and 0 bases respectively, with 11 bases between them. The chain's CDR3 is CASSEPGLSTDTQYF. CDR3 bases: TGTGCCAGCAGCGAGCCGGGACTCAGCACAGATACGCAGTATTTT.